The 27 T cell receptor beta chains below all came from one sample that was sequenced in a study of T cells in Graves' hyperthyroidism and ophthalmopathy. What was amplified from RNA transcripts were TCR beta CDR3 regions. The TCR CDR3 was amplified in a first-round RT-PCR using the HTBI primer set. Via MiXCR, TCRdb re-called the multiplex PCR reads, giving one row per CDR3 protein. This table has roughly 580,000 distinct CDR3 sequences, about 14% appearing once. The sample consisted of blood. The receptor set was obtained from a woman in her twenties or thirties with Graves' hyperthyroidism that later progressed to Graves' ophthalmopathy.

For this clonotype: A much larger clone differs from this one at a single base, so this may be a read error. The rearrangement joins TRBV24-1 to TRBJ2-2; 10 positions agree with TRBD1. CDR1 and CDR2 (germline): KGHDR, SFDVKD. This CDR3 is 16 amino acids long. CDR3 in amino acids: CATCDSGQGDTGELFF. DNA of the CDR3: TGTGCCACCTGTGATTCTGGACAGGGGGACACCGGGGAGCTGTTTTTT.

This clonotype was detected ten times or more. The CDR3 region is CASSFSSPPDTQYF. The CDR3 DNA follows: TGTGCCAGCAGTTTCTCCTCCCCCCCCGATACGCAGTATTTT. The genes are TRBV12-3 or TRBV12-4 and TRBJ2-3, with D unresolved. Trimming took off 3 bases at V and 6 bases at J, with 13 bases between the two ends. This CDR3 is 14 amino acids long.

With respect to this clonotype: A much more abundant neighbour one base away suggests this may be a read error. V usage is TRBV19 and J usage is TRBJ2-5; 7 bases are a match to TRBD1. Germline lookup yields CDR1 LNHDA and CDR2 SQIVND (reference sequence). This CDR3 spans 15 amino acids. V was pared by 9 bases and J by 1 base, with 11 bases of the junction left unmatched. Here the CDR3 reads CASQNQGQLQETQYF. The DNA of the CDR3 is TGTGCCAGCCAAAACCAGGGACAGCTCCAAGAGACCCAGTACTTC.

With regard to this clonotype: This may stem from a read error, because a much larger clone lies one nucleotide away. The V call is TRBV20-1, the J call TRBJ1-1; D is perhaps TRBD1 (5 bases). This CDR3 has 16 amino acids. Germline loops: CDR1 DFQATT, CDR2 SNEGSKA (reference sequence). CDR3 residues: CSATSSGTRGSTETFF. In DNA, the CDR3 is TGCAGTGCTACCTCGAGCGGGACTAGGGGTTCCACTGAAACTTTCTTT.

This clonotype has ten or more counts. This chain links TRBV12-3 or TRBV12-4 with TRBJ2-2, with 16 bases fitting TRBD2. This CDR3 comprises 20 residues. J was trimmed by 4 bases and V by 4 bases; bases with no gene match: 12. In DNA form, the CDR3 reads TGTGCCAGCAGTTCTTACTACGGGACTAGCGGGAGGGGCCCCACCGGGGAGCTGTTTTTT. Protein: CASSSYYGTSGRGPTGELFF.

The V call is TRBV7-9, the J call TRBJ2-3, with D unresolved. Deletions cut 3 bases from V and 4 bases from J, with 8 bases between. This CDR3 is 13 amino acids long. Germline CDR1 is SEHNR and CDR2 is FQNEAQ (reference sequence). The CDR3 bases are TGTGCCAGCAGCTTCTATACCTCAGATACGCAGTATTTT. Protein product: CASSFYTSDTQYF.

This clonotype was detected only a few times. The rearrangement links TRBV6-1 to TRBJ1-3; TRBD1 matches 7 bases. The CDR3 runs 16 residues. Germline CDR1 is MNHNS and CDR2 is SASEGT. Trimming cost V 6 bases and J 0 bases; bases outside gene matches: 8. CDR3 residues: CASRVQGFGSGNTIYF. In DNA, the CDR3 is TGTGCCAGCAGAGTACAGGGGTTTGGCTCTGGAAACACCATATATTTT.

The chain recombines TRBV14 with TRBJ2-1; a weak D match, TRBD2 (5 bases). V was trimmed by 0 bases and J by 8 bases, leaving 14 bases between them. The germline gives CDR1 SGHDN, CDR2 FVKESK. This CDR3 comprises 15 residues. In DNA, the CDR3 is TGTGCCAGCAGCCAAGATAGGCTTGGGAGCGATGAGCAGTTCTTC. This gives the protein CASSQDRLGSDEQFF.

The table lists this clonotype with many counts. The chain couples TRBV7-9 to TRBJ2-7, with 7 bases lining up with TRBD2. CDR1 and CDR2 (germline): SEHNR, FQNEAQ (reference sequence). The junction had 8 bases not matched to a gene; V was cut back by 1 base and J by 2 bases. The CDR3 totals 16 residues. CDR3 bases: TGTGCCAGCAGCTTAGGGGCAGGACTAGGTACCTACGAGCAGTACTTC. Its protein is CASSLGAGLGTYEQYF.

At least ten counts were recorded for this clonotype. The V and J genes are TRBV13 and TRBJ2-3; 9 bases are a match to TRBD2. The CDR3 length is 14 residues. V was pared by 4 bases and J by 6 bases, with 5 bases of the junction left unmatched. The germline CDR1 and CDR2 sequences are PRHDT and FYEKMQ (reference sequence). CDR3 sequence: CASSSAGGVDTQYF. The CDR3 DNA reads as TGTGCCAGCAGCTCGGCGGGAGGGGTGGATACGCAGTATTTT.

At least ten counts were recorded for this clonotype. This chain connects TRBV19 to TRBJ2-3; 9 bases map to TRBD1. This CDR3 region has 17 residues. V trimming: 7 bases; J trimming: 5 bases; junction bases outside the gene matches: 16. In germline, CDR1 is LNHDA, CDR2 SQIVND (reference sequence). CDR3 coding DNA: TGTGCCAGTACCCCGGGACAGGGAGGAAGTTTAGGAGATACGCAGTATTTT. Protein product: CASTPGQGGSLGDTQYF.

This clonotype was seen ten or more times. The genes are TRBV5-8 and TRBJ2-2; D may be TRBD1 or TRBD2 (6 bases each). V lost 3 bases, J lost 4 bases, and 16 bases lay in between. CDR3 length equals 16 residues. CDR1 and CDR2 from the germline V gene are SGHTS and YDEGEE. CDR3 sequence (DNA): TGTGCCAGCAGCTCGTCAGGGGACTCCTCCACCGGGGAGCTGTTTTTT. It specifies CASSSSGDSSTGELFF.

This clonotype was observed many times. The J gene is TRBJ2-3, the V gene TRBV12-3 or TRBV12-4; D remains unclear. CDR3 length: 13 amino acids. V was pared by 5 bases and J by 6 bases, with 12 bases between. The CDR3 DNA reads TGTGCCAGCAGTCCCAGTAACGACGATACGCAGTATTTT. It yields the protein CASSPSNDDTQYF.

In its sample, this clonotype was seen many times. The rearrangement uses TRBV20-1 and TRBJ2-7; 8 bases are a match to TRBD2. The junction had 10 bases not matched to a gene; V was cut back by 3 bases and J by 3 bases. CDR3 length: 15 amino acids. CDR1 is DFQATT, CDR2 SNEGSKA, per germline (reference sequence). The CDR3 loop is CSARLGSGRFYEQYF. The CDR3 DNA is TGCAGTGCTAGGCTGGGGAGCGGGAGATTCTACGAGCAGTACTTC.

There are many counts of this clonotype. Written as DNA, the CDR3 is TGTGCCTGGGCCAGGCAAACGGCTGGAAACACCATATATTTT. The encoded protein is CAWARQTAGNTIYF. This sequence joins TRBV30 and TRBJ1-3; D is undetermined. The V gene's germline CDR1 is GTSNPN and CDR2 SVGIG (reference sequence). Trimming removed 5 bases at V and 2 bases at J, with 13 bases between. CDR3 length: 14 residues. The entire variable domain, with the rest obtained from reference TRBV30 and TRBJ1-3, is as follows: SQTIHQWPATLVQPVGSPLSLECTVEGTSNPNLYWYRQAAGRGLQLLFYSVGIGQISSEVPQNLSASRPQDRQFILSSKKLLLSDSGFYLCAWARQTAGNTIYFGEGSWLTVV.

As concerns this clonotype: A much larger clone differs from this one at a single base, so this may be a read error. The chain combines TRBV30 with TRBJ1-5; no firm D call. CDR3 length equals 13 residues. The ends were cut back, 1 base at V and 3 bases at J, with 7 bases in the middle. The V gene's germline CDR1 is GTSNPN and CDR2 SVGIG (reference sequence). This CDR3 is CAWSAQTNQPQHF. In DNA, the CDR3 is TGTGCCTGGAGTGCACAGACCAATCAGCCCCAGCATTTT.

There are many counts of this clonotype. This CDR3 reads CSASRGLAENIETQYF. The CDR3, as DNA: TGCAGCGCCAGTCGAGGACTAGCGGAAAATATAGAGACCCAGTACTTC. The rearrangement joins TRBV29-1 to TRBJ2-5, with TRBD2 matching 10 bases. With 7 bases clipped from V and 4 bases from J, the junction kept 15 bases outside the gene matches. Germline lookup yields CDR1 SQVTM and CDR2 ANQGSEA. The CDR3 contains 16 residues.

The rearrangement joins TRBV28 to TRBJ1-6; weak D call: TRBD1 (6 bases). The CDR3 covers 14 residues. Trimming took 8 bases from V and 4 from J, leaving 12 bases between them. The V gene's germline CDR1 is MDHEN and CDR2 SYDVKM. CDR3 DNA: TGTGCCAGCGAAGGGGGAACATATAATTCACCCCTCCACTTT. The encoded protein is CASEGGTYNSPLHF.

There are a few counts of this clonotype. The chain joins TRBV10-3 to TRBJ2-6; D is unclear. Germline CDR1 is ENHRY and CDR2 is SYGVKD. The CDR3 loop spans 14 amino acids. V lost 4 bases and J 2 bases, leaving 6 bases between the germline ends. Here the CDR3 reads CAISGGAGANVLTF. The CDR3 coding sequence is TGTGCCATCAGTGGTGGCGCTGGGGCCAACGTCCTGACTTTC.

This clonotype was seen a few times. The CDR3 nucleotides read TGTGCCAGCAGCGGGGACAGCTCTGGGGCCAACGTCCTGACTTTC. It encodes CASSGDSSGANVLTF. This rearrangement joins TRBV7-3 to TRBJ2-6; 7 bases fit TRBD1. Germline trimming cut 5 bases from V and 0 bases from J; bases unmatched to any gene: 1. CDR3 length equals 15 residues. Germline CDR1 SGHTA, CDR2 FQGTGA.

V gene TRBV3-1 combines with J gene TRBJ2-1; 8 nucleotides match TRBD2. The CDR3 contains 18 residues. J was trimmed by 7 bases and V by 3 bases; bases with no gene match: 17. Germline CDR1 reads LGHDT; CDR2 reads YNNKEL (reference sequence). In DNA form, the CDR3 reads TGTGCCAGCAGCCACCCCCGTTTACGAGCGGGAGCAAGGAATGAGCAGTTCTTC. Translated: CASSHPRLRAGARNEQFF.

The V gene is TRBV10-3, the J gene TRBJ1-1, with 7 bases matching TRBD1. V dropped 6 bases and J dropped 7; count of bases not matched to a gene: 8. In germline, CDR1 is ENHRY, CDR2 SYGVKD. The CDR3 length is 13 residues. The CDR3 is CAISDRAGGEAFF. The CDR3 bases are TGTGCCATCAGCGACAGGGCGGGGGGTGAAGCTTTCTTT.

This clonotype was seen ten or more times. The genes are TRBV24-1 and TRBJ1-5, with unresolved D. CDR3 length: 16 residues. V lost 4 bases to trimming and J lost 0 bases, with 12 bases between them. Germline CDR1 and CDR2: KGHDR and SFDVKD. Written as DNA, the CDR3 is TGTGCCACCAGTGACCAAGACAACAATAGCAATCAGCCCCAGCATTTT. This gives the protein CATSDQDNNSNQPQHF.

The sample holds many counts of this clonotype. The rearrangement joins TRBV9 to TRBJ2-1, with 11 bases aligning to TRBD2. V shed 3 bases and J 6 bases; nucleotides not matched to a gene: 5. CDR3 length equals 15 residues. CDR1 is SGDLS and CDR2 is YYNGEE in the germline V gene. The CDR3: CASSATSGRSNEQFF. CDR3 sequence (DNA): TGTGCCAGCAGCGCAACTAGCGGGAGAAGCAATGAGCAGTTCTTC. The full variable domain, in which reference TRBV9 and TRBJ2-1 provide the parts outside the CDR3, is DSGVTQTPKHLITATGQRVTLRCSPRSGDLSVYWYQQSLDQGLQFLIQYYNGEERAKGNILERFSAQQFPDLHSELNLSSLELGDSALYFCASSATSGRSNEQFFGPGTRLTVL.

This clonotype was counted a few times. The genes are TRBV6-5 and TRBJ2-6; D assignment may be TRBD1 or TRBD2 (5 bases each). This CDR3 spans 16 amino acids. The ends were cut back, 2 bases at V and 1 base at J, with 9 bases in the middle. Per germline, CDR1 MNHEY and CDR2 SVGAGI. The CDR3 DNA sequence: TGTGCCAGCAGTTACGGGGGAACTTCTGGGGCCAACGTCCTGACTTTC. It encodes CASSYGGTSGANVLTF.

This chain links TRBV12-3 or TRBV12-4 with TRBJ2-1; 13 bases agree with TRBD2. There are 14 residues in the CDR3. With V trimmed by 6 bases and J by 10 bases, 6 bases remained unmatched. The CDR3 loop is CASREGTSGKEQFF. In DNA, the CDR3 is TGTGCCAGCAGGGAGGGGACTAGCGGGAAGGAGCAGTTCTTC.

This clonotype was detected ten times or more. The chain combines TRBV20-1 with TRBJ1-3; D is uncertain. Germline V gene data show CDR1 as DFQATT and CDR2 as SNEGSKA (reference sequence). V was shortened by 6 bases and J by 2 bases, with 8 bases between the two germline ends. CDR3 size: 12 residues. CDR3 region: CSAWSPGNTIYF. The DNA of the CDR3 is TGCAGTGCCTGGTCCCCTGGAAACACCATATATTTT.